The rows below give T cell receptor beta chains drawn from one sample of a study of CD8 T cells in Susac syndrome. MiXCR, run by TCRdb on the immunoSEQ multiplex PCR reads, gives a single entry per CDR3 protein. Of around 130,000 distinct CDR3 sequences listed, around nine tenths are singletons. Sequenced input: CD8+ T cells from PBMCs. The receptors come from a human donor with multiple sclerosis. CDR3s include the opening cysteine and the closing phenylalanine or tryptophan. Fields, in order: D gene, J gene, V gene, clone size, CDR3 DNA, CDR3 protein. D genes are given only for firm matches. Part of the rows lack a size; the others show once, few, many or a class for expanded clones.

- TRBJ2-7 TRBV30 - TGTGCCTGGAGTGCGTCCCGCGGGGCCTACGAGCAGTACTTC CAWSASRGAYEQYF
- TRBJ2-3 TRBV6-2/TRBV6-3 - TGTGCCAGCAGTTACTCGTCCGAGGAGGACAGCACAGATACGCAGTATTTT CASSYSSEEDSTDTQYF
- TRBJ1-2 TRBV7-2 - TGTGCCAGCAGCCTCGCCGGGGCTGGCTATGGCTACACCTTC CASSLAGAGYGYTF
- TRBJ1-1 TRBV2 once TGTGCCAGCAGCTCACATACCTCGGGCACTGAAGCTTTCTTT CASSSHTSGTEAFF
- TRBJ2-5 TRBV29-1 - TGCAGCGTCCGGTTCGTCGGAGAGACCCAGTACTTC CSVRFVGETQYF
- TRBJ1-3 TRBV19 once TGTGCCAGTAGTCCACGGGACGGTGGAAACACCATATATTTT CASSPRDGGNTIYF
- TRBJ2-3 TRBV9 - TGTGCCAGCAGCGTAGAAGGGGAGTGGGGTACGCAGTATTTT CASSVEGEWGTQYF
TRBD1 TRBJ1-2 TRBV20-1 once TGCAGTGCTGGGGGGGCCGGGACAGGGAGCTCTAACTATGGCTACACCTTC CSAGGAGTGSSNYGYTF
- TRBJ2-1 TRBV7-3 - TGTGCCAGCAGCTTCCCTCCGGACAATGAGCAGTTCTTC CASSFPPDNEQFF
- TRBJ2-7 TRBV27 - TGTGCCAGCAGTTTATCGGGGGGCCACGAGCAGTACTTC CASSLSGGHEQYF
TRBD2 TRBJ2-7 TRBV24-1 - TGTGCCACCAGTGCGGCGGGAGGGCCGGCCGAGCAGTACTTC CATSAAGGPAEQYF
- TRBJ2-1 TRBV7-3 - TGTGCCAGCTCGGGCGTAAGCAATGAGCAGTTCTTC CASSGVSNEQFF
TRBD1 TRBJ2-7 TRBV15 - TGTGCCACCAGCGGTCGGGACAGGATCTACGAGCAGTACTTC CATSGRDRIYEQYF
- TRBJ2-7 TRBV7-3 - TGTGCCAGCAGCTTCCTCGGAGAGGGGGACGAGCAGTACTTC CASSFLGEGDEQYF
TRBD1 TRBJ1-2 TRBV4-3 - TGCGCCAGCAGCCAAGATCACGGGACAGGGAACTATGGCTACACCTTC CASSQDHGTGNYGYTF
- TRBJ2-1 TRBV5-6 - TGTGCCAGCAGCTCCTCGGGGCACAATGAGCAGTTTTTC CASSSSGHNEQFF
TRBD2 TRBJ2-3 TRBV5-1 - TGCGCCAGCTCTGCCATGTTAGCGGGAGGGCCGACAGATACGCAGTATTTT CASSAMLAGGPTDTQYF
- TRBJ2-2 TRBV7-2 - TGTACCACTTTATATAGGGGCGCCGGGGAGCTGTTTTTT CTTLYRGAGELFF
TRBD1 TRBJ1-1 TRBV5-6 - TGTGCCAGCAGCTATGGACAGGGCTTATTGAACACTGAAGCTTTCTTT CASSYGQGLLNTEAFF
- TRBJ1-3 TRBV29-1 - TGCAGCGCCTCGGTGGGAGGGGGTGGAAACACCATATATTTT CSASVGGGGNTIYF
TRBD1 TRBJ2-1 TRBV27 - TGTGCCAGCTCAGCGGAAGCAGGGGGTTCCTACAATGAGCAGTTCTTC CASSAEAGGSYNEQFF
- TRBJ2-7 TRBV6-5 - TGTGCCAGCAGTTCTTTGACCGGGACACTCGAGCAGTACTTC CASSSLTGTLEQYF
- TRBJ2-1 TRBV4-2 - TGTGCCAGCAGCCTTCATCTCGGTCTTGTCCGGGGGCGGGACTCAGGGCAAGAGCAGTTCTTC CASSLHLGLVRGRDSGQEQFF
- TRBJ2-3 TRBV4-1 - TGCGCCAGCAGCCAGGTACGGGGGGCGATGGATACGCAGTATTTT CASSQVRGAMDTQYF
- TRBJ2-7 TRBV7-9 - TGTGCCAGCAGCTTATATGTGGGAGACTACGAGCAGTACTTC CASSLYVGDYEQYF
TRBD2 TRBJ2-2 TRBV27 - TGTGCCAGCAGTTTATCCTCGGGACTAGCGGGGACCGGGGAGCTGTTTTTT CASSLSSGLAGTGELFF
- TRBJ2-2 TRBV29-1 - TGCAGCGTTGACCCAGGAGAAGGGAACGGGGAGCTGTTTTTT CSVDPGEGNGELFF
- TRBJ2-3 TRBV5-2 - TGTGCCAGCACCCTTGACATCATTACGGCGGGGACTAGCGAGCCAGCTAGCACAGATACGCAGTATTTT CASTLDIITAGTSEPASTDTQYF
- TRBJ1-5 TRBV5-6 once TGTGCCAGCAGCTTGCGCAGCGTCAATCAGCCCCAGCATTTT CASSLRSVNQPQHF
TRBD2 TRBJ2-4 TRBV4-1 - TGCGCCAGCAGCCAACCCTCGGGGGGGATAGCCAAAAACATTCAGTACTTC CASSQPSGGIAKNIQYF
- TRBJ2-1 TRBV29-1 - TGCAGCGTTCCCGCCGAAGGTGAGCAGTTCTTC CSVPAEGEQFF
- TRBJ2-2 TRBV6-1 - TGTGCCAGCAGTGGGGGGCAGTACGCCGGGGAGCTGTTTTTT CASSGGQYAGELFF
TRBD1 TRBJ1-2 TRBV27 - TGTGCCAGCAGTACACAGGGGGCTCTTGGTGGCTACACCTTC CASSTQGALGGYTF
- TRBJ1-1 TRBV16 - TGTGCCAGCAGCGCCCAAGGGGCGGACACTGAAGCTTTCTTT CASSAQGADTEAFF
- TRBJ2-1 TRBV24-1 - TGTGCCACCAGTGATCCCAAGGACGTAATCAGAGGGCAGTTCTTC CATSDPKDVIRGQFF
- TRBJ2-6 TRBV27 - TGTGCCAGCAGTTGGGGGGGGGCGGCCGGGGCCAACGTCCTGACTTTC CASSWGGAAGANVLTF
- TRBJ1-2 TRBV19 - TGTGCCAGTAGCCCCCCGGCGCTTGAAGCTAACTATGGCTACACCTTC CASSPPALEANYGYTF
- TRBJ2-1 TRBV25-1 - TGTGCCAGCAGTGGGACGGGAGCGCGGGAGCAGTTCTTC CASSGTGAREQFF
TRBD2 TRBJ2-1 TRBV29-1 - TGCAGCGTTGAATCTAAAGCGGGAGTTCCCTATGAGCAGTTCTTC CSVESKAGVPYEQFF
- TRBJ2-7 TRBV6-5 - TGTGCCAGCAGTTACTCTTCCCGGAACGAGCAGTACTTC CASSYSSRNEQYF
- TRBJ2-7 TRBV4-1 once TGCGCCAGCAGCCAAGCGTCAGGGAACGAGCAGTACTTC CASSQASGNEQYF
TRBD2 TRBJ2-7 TRBV2 few TGTGCCAGTCGACTAGCGGGGTCCTACGAGCAGTACTTC CASRLAGSYEQYF
- TRBJ1-2 TRBV24-1 - TGTGCCACCAGTGATTTAGTAGGGGGCTACACCTTC CATSDLVGGYTF
- TRBJ1-1 TRBV27 - TGTGCCAGCAGCTTTGCGGGGGGCCCTGAAGCTTTCTTT CASSFAGGPEAFF
TRBD2 TRBJ2-1 TRBV3-1 - TGTGCCAGCAGCCCGCGGACTAGCGGGAGTTCACGGAATGAGCAGTTCTTC CASSPRTSGSSRNEQFF
- TRBJ1-1 TRBV7-9 - TGTGCCAGCAACCCTTTAAATTTTGAAGCTTTCTTT CASNPLNFEAFF